This T cell receptor (beta chain) was retrieved from a study of blood T cell repertoires in COVID-19. Generated by immunoSEQ multiplex PCR, the TCRdb table keeps only in-frame clones and is missing some. The sample yields 300,000 to 500,000 clones, 85% to 90% seen once. V gave up 5 bases and J gave up 0 bases, with 11 bases separating them. The CDR3 is 15 amino acids. Per germline, CDR1 SGHTA and CDR2 FQGNSA. The sequence came from a woman aged 25 to 39 with acute COVID-19. The sample comprised PBMCs or T cells enriched from blood (not recorded which). The chain links TRBV7-2 to TRBJ2-1; D is possibly TRBD2 (5 bases). CDR3 loop: CASSRGLSSYNEQFF. The CDR3 DNA is TGTGCCAGCAGCCGCGGGTTGAGCTCCTACAATGAGCAGTTCTTC.